Shown below are 20 T cell receptor beta chains from a single sample sequenced in a study of blood T cell repertoires in COVID-19. Sequencing was performed with immunoSEQ multiplex PCR; in TCRdb, only in-frame clones are kept and a portion is missing. The table lists approximately 68,000 clones, roughly 80% of them singletons, with 9.8% in the top ten. The specimen was peripheral blood. The receptors here all came from a woman between 45 and 60 years old with acute or convalescent COVID-19.

The gene calls are TRBV24-1 and TRBJ2-6, with D perhaps TRBD1 (5 bases). From germline, CDR1 is KGHDR and CDR2 SFDVKD. V lost 5 bases and J lost 2, with 15 bases in between. The CDR3 runs 17 residues. CDR3 residues: CATSAAGPGTGANVLTF. CDR3 DNA sequence: TGTGCCACCAGTGCCGCTGGCCCAGGGACTGGGGCCAACGTCCTGACTTTC.

This chain links TRBV19 with TRBJ1-1; TRBD1 aligns across 7 bases. The germline gives CDR1 LNHDA, CDR2 SQIVND (reference sequence). Trimming removed 5 bases from V and 1 base from J; junction bases left unmatched: 7. This CDR3 region has 15 residues. CDR3 DNA sequence: TGTGCCAGTAGTGTACAGGGGTGGGGGAACACTGAAGCTTTCTTT. This encodes CASSVQGWGNTEAFF.

This clone was seen at least ten times. V usage is TRBV7-9 and J usage is TRBJ2-7, with 8 nucleotides matching TRBD1. The CDR3 is 17 amino acids. The V gene end was trimmed by 5 bases and the J gene end by 1 base; junction bases not matched to a gene: 13. Germline CDR1 SEHNR, CDR2 FQNEAQ (reference sequence). CDR3 DNA sequence: TGTGCCAGCAGCAAGAAAGGTGGGCAGGGGGCTTCCTACGAGCAGTACTTC. Residues: CASSKKGGQGASYEQYF.

The chain is built from TRBV19 and TRBJ1-1; 8 positions match TRBD1. This CDR3 region has 17 residues. Germline V gene data show CDR1 as LNHDA and CDR2 as SQIVND (reference sequence). Trimming cost V 2 bases and J 4 bases; bases outside gene matches: 12. DNA of the CDR3: TGTGCCAGTAGTATATCGTCGACAGGGGAGATTGGCACTGAAGCTTTCTTT. This codes for CASSISSTGEIGTEAFF.

This clone was counted a single time. This rearrangement joins TRBV14 to TRBJ2-2; D not certain. V was cut by 8 bases and J by 6 bases, with 10 bases left in between. In germline, CDR1 is SGHDN, CDR2 FVKESK. There are 12 residues in the CDR3. Written as DNA, the CDR3 is TGTGCCAGCCAGTTTGGCCCCGGGGAGCTGTTTTTT. Residues: CASQFGPGELFF.

This chain connects TRBV5-1 to TRBJ1-1; 9 positions match TRBD1. With 4 bases clipped from V and 3 bases from J, the junction kept 7 bases outside the gene matches. The CDR3 is 15 residues long. CDR1 and CDR2 (germline): SGHRS, YFSETQ. CDR3 in DNA: TGCGCCAGCAGCGTACAGGGGGCCTCGTACACTGAAGCTTTCTTT. Its protein product is CASSVQGASYTEAFF.

The chain couples TRBV7-2 to TRBJ2-1, with D possibly TRBD1 on 6 matching bases. Germline CDR1 is SGHTA and CDR2 is FQGNSA. CDR3 length: 18 amino acids. V was cut by 1 base and J by 0 bases, with 16 bases left in between. CDR3: CASSLEMDRPISYNEQFF. CDR3 coding DNA: TGTGCCAGCAGCTTAGAAATGGACAGACCGATCTCCTACAATGAGCAGTTCTTC.

V usage is TRBV19 and J usage is TRBJ2-1, with TRBD2 matching 9 bases. The CDR3 is 15 amino acids. CDR1 is LNHDA and CDR2 is SQIVND in the germline V gene (reference sequence). With 4 bases clipped from V and 4 bases from J, the junction kept 5 bases outside the gene matches. In nucleotides, the CDR3 is TGTGCCAGTAGTAGATCTAGCGGGAATTACAATGAGCAGTTCTTC. Translation gives CASSRSSGNYNEQFF.

This rearrangement joins TRBV30 to TRBJ1-3, with 7 bases that match TRBD1. The CDR3 runs 13 residues. J was trimmed by 8 bases and V by 1 base; bases with no gene match: 5. Germline CDR1 and CDR2: GTSNPN and SVGIG (reference sequence). For the CDR3, the DNA is TGTGCCTGGAGTGACAGGGGTTCGGACACCATATATTTT. It is translated as CAWSDRGSDTIYF.

This rearrangement joins TRBV10-3 to TRBJ2-7; tentatively, D is TRBD1 (6 bases). Trimming removed 4 bases at V and 6 bases at J, with 10 bases between. This CDR3 region has 12 residues. Per germline, CDR1 ENHRY and CDR2 SYGVKD. The chain's CDR3 is CAISGTDLEQYF. The CDR3 DNA reads TGTGCCATCAGTGGGACAGACCTCGAGCAGTACTTC.

This chain links TRBV4-1 with TRBJ2-7; D possibly corresponds to TRBD1 (5 bases). Germline V gene sequence: CDR1 MGHRA, CDR2 YSYEKL. This CDR3 comprises 15 residues. V was trimmed by 3 bases and J by 3 bases, leaving 15 bases between them. CDR3 sequence reads: CASSHRTAQGYEQYF. Written as DNA, the CDR3 is TGCGCCAGCAGCCACCGGACGGCTCAGGGCTACGAGCAGTACTTC.

In this sample, this clone turned up a few times. The CDR3 is CSVANGQVGTDTQYF. Written as DNA, the CDR3 is TGCAGCGTTGCAAATGGACAGGTGGGCACAGATACGCAGTATTTT. The chain recombines TRBV29-1 with TRBJ2-3, with 7 bases aligning to TRBD1. The germline V gene has CDR1 SQVTM and CDR2 ANQGSEA. The CDR3 spans 15 residues. V gave up 4 bases and J gave up 1 base; unmatched junction bases: 8.

This clone was counted a few times. This chain uses TRBV6-9 with TRBJ1-5; TRBD1 agrees at 7 bases. Germline V CDR1 and CDR2: MNHGY, SVAAGI. J was trimmed by 0 bases and V by 0 bases; bases with no gene match: 8. This CDR3 region has 18 residues. The CDR3 sequence: CASSYSAGQSHSNQPQHF. CDR3 bases: TGTGCCAGCAGTTATTCCGCGGGACAGAGTCATAGCAATCAGCCCCAGCATTTT.

V is TRBV11-2 and J is TRBJ2-5, with TRBD2 matching 7 bases. Germline V gene data show CDR1 as SGHAT and CDR2 as FQNNGV. This CDR3 contains 17 residues. V was pared by 5 bases and J by 5 bases, with 17 bases of the junction left unmatched. In nucleotides, the CDR3 is TGTGCCAGCAGCCCCTCTAGTCGCGCGGGAGAGGCGGAGACCCAGTACTTC. This sequence encodes CASSPSSRAGEAETQYF.

The chain combines TRBV6-1 with TRBJ2-1; D is ambiguous. Germline V lookup: CDR1 MNHNS, CDR2 SASEGT. The ends were cut back, 2 bases at V and 2 bases at J, with 10 bases in the middle. The CDR3 length is 15 residues. The CDR3 DNA reads as TGTGCCAGCAGTGAATCTCCGGTCACCTACAATGAGCAGTTCTTC. This translates into CASSESPVTYNEQFF.

V and J are TRBV5-5 and TRBJ2-1; TRBD2 matches at 8 bases. This CDR3 region has 16 residues. The V gene end was trimmed by 0 bases and the J gene end by 4 bases; junction bases not matched to a gene: 6. Germline CDR1 SGHKS, CDR2 YYEKEE (reference sequence). CDR3 amino acids: CASSLEPAGEYNEQFF. The CDR3 DNA sequence: TGTGCCAGCAGCTTGGAGCCAGCGGGGGAATACAATGAGCAGTTCTTC.

With regard to this clone: Different DNA sequences within this sample yield the same CDR3. This chain uses TRBV30 with TRBJ2-1; 9 bases match TRBD2. The CDR3 runs to 16 residues. V was clipped by 1 base and J by 0 bases; unmatched bases: 4. The V gene's germline CDR1 is GTSNPN and CDR2 SVGIG (reference sequence). CDR3 loop: CAWSGLAGSSYNEQFF. As DNA, the CDR3 is TGTGCCTGGAGTGGCCTAGCGGGGAGCTCCTACAATGAGCAGTTCTTC.

The genes are TRBV12-3 or TRBV12-4 and TRBJ2-5; D gene uncertain. Trimming stripped 3 bases from V and 5 bases from J, with 4 bases between. The CDR3 loop spans 11 amino acids. CDR3: CASSFVETQYF. Written as DNA, the CDR3 is TGTGCCAGCAGTTTCGTGGAGACCCAGTACTTC.

J is TRBJ2-1 and V is TRBV28; D unresolved. The V gene's germline CDR1 is MDHEN and CDR2 SYDVKM. The V gene lost 7 bases and the J gene lost 0 bases, with 7 bases spanning the gap. The CDR3 consists of 13 residues. The CDR3 DNA is TGTGCCAGCACGATCTACTCCTACAATGAGCAGTTCTTC. This gives the protein CASTIYSYNEQFF.

The chain links TRBV11-3 to TRBJ2-1, with 11 bases fitting TRBD2. After removal of 4 bases from V and 0 bases from J, the junction contained 5 bases not matched to a gene. The CDR3 loop spans 17 amino acids. The V gene's germline CDR1 is SGHNT and CDR2 YENEEA. The CDR3 loop reads CASSSSSGRRSYNEQFF. CDR3 DNA: TGTGCCAGCAGCTCTTCTAGCGGGAGGCGCTCCTACAATGAGCAGTTCTTC.